This TCR beta chain was sequenced for a study of Ad26.COV2.S vaccination and SARS-CoV-2 variants. Measured with immunoSEQ multiplex PCR; TCRdb has only the in-frame clones, and not every one. The sample consists of about 410,000 clones, around 93% of them appearing once. Treatment reported: around 19 received Ad26.COV2.S at low or high dose, single or two shots; five or six received placebo; per-sample allocation not given. Sampling was performed 63 days after the first vaccine or placebo injection. The CDR3 sequence is 15 residues long. Germline V lookup: CDR1 LGHNA, CDR2 YSLEER. Trimming shortened V by 0 bases and J by 4 bases, and 12 bases separated the two germline ends.

Material: peripheral blood, obtained in a trial of Ad26.COV2.S vaccine versus placebo. The V call is TRBV4-3, the J call TRBJ1-1; maybe TRBD1 (5 bases). This sequence originates from a person aged 18 to 65 who received the Ad26.COV2.S COVID-19 vaccine or a placebo. The CDR3, as DNA: TGCGCCAGCAGCCAAGATAGGGGTCCCGGCACTGAAGCTTTCTTT. Residues: CASSQDRGPGTEAFF.